This T cell receptor (beta chain) emerged from a study of blood T cell repertoires in COVID-19. The overall study: The samples span acute and convalescent COVID-19 from the United States, Italy and Spain. Sources were T cells, B-cell-depleted T cells, or PBMCs; the material itself was cDNA or gDNA.

The germline V gene has CDR1 SEHNR and CDR2 FQNEAQ (reference sequence). This CDR3 is 15 amino acids long. V was clipped by 5 bases and J by 2 bases; unmatched bases: 8. In the authors' workflow: Counts of nucleated cells, estimated from reference gene primer amplification, were obtained. The method was immunoSEQ multiplex PCR; TCRdb's version includes in-frame clones alone and lacks a portion of them. That table gives V, J and clone size, and the DNA gave D and trimming. The sample contains more than 150,000 clones, 85% to 95% of which appear only once. In this sample, this clone turned up once. Seattle patients were enrolled while actively infected and followed longitudinally.

Material: peripheral blood. The J gene is TRBJ1-1, the V gene TRBV7-9; the match to TRBD1 covers 7 bases. The receptor was isolated from a man between 25 and 39 years old with COVID-19, enrolled during active disease. The CDR3 spells CASSGRRQGNTEAFF. The CDR3 nucleotides are TGTGCCAGCAGCGGACGTCGACAGGGCAACACTGAAGCTTTCTTT. Together with reference TRBV7-9 and TRBJ1-1, the CDR3 gives the full variable domain: DTGVSQNPRHKITKRGQNVTFRCDPISEHNRLYWYRQTLGQGPEFLTYFQNEAQLEKSRLLSDRFSAERPKGSFSTLEIQRTEQGDSAMYLCASSGRRQGNTEAFFGQGTRLTVV.